The TCR beta chain described here comes from a study of blood T cell repertoires in COVID-19. Method: immunoSEQ multiplex PCR; TCRdb's copy keeps in-frame clones and lacks some. The sample contains about 38,000 clones, 94% of which appear only once. CDR1 is SGHRS and CDR2 is YFSETQ in the germline V gene. Trimming took 4 bases from V and 5 from J, leaving 8 bases between them. The CDR3 has 12 amino acids. Sequenced input: peripheral blood. The TCR originated in a human donor with active COVID-19. The donor label of this sample is uncertain. V gene TRBV5-1 combines with J gene TRBJ2-3, with D possibly TRBD2 on 5 matching bases. In nucleotides, the CDR3 is TGCGCCAGCAGCAAACTAGTAGATACGCAGTATTTT. Its protein product is CASSKLVDTQYF.